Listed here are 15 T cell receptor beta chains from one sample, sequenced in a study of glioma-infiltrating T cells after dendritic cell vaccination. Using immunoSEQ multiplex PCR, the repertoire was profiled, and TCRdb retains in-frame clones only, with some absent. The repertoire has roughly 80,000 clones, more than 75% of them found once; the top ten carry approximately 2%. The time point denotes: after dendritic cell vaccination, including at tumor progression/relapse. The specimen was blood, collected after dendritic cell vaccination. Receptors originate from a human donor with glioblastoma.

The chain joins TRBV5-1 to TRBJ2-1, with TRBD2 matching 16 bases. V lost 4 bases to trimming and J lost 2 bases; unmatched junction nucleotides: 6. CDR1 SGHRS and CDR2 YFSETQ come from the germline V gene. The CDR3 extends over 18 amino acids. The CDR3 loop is CASSTGLAGGPPYNEQFF. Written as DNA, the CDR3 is TGCGCCAGCAGCACGGGACTAGCGGGGGGGCCGCCCTACAATGAGCAGTTCTTC.

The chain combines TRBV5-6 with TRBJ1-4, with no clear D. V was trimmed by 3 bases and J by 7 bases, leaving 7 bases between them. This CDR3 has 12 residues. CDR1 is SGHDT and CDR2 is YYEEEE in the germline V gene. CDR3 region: CASSSLGEKLFF. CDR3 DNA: TGTGCCAGCAGCTCGCTAGGTGAAAAACTGTTTTTT.

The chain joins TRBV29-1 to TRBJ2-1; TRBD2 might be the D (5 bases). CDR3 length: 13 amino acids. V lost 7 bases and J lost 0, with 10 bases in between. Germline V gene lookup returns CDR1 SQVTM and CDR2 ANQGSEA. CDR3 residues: CSARGSSYNEQFF. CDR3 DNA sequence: TGCAGCGCTCGAGGGAGCTCCTACAATGAGCAGTTCTTC.

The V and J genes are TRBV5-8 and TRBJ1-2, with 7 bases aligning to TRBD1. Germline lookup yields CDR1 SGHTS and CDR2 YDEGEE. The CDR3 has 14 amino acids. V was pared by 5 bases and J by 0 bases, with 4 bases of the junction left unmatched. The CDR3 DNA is TGTGCCAGCAGGATGAGGGGGCCTAACTATGGCTACACCTTC. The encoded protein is CASRMRGPNYGYTF.

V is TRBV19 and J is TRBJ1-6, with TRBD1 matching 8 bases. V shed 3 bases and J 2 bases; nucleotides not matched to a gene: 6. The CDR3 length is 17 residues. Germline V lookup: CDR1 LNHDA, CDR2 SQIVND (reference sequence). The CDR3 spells CASSMRAGGAYNSPLHF. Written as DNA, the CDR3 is TGTGCCAGTAGTATGAGGGCAGGGGGCGCCTATAATTCACCCCTCCACTTT.

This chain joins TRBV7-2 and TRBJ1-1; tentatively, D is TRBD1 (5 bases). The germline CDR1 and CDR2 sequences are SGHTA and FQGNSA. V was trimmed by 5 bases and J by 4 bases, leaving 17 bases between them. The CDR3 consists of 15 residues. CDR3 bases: TGTGCCAGCAGCCGAGAGGCGACGGGGGGCACTGAAGCTTTCTTT. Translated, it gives CASSREATGGTEAFF.

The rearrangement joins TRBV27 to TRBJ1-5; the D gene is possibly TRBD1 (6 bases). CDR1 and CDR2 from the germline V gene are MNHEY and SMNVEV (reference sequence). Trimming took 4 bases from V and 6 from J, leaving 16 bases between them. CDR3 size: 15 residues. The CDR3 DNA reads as TGTGCCAGCAGTTCTAACAGGGAAGTCGGTCAGCCCCAGCATTTT. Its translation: CASSSNREVGQPQHF.

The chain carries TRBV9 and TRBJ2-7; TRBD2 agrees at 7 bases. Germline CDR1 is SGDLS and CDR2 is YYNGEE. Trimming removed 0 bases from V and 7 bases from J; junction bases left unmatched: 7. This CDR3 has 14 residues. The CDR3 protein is CASSVVGGSEEQYF. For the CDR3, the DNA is TGTGCCAGCAGCGTAGTGGGCGGGAGCGAAGAGCAGTACTTC.

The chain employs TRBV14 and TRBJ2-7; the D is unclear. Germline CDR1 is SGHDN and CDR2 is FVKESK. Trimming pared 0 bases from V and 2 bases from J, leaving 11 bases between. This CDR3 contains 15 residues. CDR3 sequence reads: CASSQDLMGPYEQYF. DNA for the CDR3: TGTGCCAGCAGCCAAGATTTAATGGGCCCCTACGAGCAGTACTTC.

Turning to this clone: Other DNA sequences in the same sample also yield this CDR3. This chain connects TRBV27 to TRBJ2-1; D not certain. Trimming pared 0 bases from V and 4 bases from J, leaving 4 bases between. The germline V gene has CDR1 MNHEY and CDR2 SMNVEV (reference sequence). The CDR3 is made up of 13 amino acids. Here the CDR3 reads CASSLSSYNEQFF. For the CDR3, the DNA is TGTGCCAGCAGTTTATCGTCATACAATGAGCAGTTCTTC.

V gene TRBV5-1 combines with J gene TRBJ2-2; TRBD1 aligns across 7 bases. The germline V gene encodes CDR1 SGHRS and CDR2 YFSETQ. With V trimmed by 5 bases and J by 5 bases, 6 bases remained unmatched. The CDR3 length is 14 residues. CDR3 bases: TGCGCCAGCAGAAGGGGGCTTAGTACCGGGGAGCTGTTTTTT. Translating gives CASRRGLSTGELFF.

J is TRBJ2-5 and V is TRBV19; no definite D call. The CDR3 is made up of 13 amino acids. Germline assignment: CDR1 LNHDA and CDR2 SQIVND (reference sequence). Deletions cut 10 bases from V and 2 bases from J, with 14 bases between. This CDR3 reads CATKNWQQETQYF. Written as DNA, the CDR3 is TGTGCCACCAAAAATTGGCAACAAGAGACCCAGTACTTC.

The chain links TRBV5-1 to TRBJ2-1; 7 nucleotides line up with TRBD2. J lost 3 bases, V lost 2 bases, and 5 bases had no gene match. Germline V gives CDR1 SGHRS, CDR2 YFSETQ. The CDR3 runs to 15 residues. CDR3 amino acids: CASSLTSAFYNEQFF. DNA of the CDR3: TGCGCCAGCAGCTTAACTAGCGCATTCTACAATGAGCAGTTCTTC.

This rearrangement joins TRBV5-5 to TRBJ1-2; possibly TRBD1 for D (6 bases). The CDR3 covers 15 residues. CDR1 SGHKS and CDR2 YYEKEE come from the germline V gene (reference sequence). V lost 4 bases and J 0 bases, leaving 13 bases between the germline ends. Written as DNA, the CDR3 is TGTGCCAGCAGCCTGGGACACCTCGCTAACTATGGCTACACCTTC. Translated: CASSLGHLANYGYTF.

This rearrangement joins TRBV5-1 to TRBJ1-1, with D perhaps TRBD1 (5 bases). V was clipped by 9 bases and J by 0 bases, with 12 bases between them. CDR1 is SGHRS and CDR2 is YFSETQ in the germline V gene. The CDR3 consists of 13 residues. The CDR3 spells CATKTDMNTEAFF. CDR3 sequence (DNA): TGCGCCACCAAGACAGATATGAACACTGAAGCTTTCTTT.